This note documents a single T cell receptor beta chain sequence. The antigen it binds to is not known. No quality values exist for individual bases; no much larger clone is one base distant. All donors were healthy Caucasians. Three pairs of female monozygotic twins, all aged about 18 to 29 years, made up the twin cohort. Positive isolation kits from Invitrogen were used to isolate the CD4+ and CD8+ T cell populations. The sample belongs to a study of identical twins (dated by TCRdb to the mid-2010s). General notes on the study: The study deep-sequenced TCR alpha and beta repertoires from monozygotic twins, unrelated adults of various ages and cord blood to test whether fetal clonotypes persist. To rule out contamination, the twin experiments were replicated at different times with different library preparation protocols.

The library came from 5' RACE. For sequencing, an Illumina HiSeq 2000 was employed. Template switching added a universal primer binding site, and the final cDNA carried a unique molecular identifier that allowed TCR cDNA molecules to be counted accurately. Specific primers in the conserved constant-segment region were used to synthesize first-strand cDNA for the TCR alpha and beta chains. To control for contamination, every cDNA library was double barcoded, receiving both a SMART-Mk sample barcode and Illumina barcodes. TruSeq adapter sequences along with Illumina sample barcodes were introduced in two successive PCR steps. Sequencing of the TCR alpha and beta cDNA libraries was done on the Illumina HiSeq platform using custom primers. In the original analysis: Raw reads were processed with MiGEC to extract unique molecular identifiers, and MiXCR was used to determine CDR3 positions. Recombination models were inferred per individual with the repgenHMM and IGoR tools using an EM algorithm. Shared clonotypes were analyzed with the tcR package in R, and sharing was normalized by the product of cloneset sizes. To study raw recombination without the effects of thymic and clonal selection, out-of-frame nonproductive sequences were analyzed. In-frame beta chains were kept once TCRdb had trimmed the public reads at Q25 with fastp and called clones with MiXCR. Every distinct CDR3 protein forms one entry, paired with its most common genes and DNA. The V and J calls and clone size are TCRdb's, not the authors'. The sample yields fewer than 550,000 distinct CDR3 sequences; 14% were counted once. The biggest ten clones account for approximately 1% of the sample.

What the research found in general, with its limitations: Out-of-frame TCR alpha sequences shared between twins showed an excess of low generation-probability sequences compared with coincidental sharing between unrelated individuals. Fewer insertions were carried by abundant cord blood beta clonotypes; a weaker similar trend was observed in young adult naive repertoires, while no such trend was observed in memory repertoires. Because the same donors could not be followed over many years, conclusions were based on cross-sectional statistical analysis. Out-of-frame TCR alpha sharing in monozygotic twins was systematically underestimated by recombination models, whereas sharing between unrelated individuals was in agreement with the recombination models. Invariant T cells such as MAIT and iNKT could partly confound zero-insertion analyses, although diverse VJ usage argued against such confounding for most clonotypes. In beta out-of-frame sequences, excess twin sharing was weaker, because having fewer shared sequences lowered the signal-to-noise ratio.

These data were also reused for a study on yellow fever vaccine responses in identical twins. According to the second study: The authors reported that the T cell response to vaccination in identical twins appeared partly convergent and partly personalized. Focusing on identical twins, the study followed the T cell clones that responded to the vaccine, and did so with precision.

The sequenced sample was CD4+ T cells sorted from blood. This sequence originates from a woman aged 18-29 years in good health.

The DNA is as follows: TGTGCCATCAGTGTACTAGCGGCCGCCTACGAGCAGTACTTC. This is translated as CAISVLAAAYEQYF. The chain was built from TRBV10-3 and TRBJ2-7, and 8 junction bases match TRBD2. Counted from cysteine to phenylalanine, this CDR3 has 14 amino acids. The entry retains the CDR3 DNA only, 42 bases that are in frame from base 1. Clipping removes 4 bases from V and 2 bases from J, with 4 as the unmatched junction base count. Based on the germline V gene, the CDR1 and CDR2 sequences are ENHRY and SYGVKD.